The clone carrying this TCR beta chain appeared many times. This record comes from a study of T cells in Graves' hyperthyroidism and ophthalmopathy. The CDR3 covers 13 residues. The germline V and J ends were trimmed by 0 bases and 5 bases, with 10 bases remaining between them. Germline-derived CDR1 and CDR2 are DFQATT and SNEGSKA (reference sequence). TCR beta CDR3 regions were amplified from RNA. Using the HTBI primer set, a first-round RT-PCR was run on the TCR CDR3. Using its own MiXCR run on the multiplex PCR reads, TCRdb lists one record per CDR3 protein. The sample records 240,000 or so distinct CDR3 sequences, around 17% being singletons.

Sequenced: blood. The rearrangement uses TRBV20-1 and TRBJ1-1; D remains unclear. This clonotype was obtained from a woman under 30 with Graves' ophthalmopathy. The CDR3 reads CSARDDADTEAFF. The CDR3 DNA reads as TGCAGTGCTAGAGATGACGCGGATACTGAAGCTTTCTTT.